The rows below give T cell receptor beta chains drawn from one sample of a study of cytomegalovirus exposure and HLA in healthy donors. Method: immunoSEQ multiplex PCR; TCRdb's copy keeps in-frame clones and lacks some. The repertoire includes 95,000 to 150,000 clones, 80% of them detected once, and approximately 0.22% sits in the top ten. Source material: PBMCs. All receptors derive from a man in his fifties or sixties in good health and CMV-seronegative. CDR3s include the opening cysteine and the closing phenylalanine or tryptophan. The D gene is left open where the match is weak. Clone size is given for some rows only: seen once, a few or many times, or a class if the clone is expanded.

size: few; D: NA; V: TRBV5-1; J: TRBJ2-1; CDR3: CASSLAEGWGEQFF; DNA: TGCGCCAGCAGCCTGGCCGAGGGCTGGGGTGAGCAGTTCTTC
size: NA; D: NA; V: TRBV19; J: TRBJ1-1; CDR3: CASTLTDTSRGKAFF; DNA: TGTGCCAGTACTTTGACAGATACCTCCCGGGGGAAAGCTTTCTTT
size: NA; D: TRBD1; V: TRBV23-1; J: TRBJ2-7; CDR3: CASKRRQGHYEQYF; DNA: TGCGCCAGCAAGCGGAGACAGGGACACTACGAGCAGTACTTC
size: NA; D: TRBD2; V: TRBV5-1; J: TRBJ2-7; CDR3: CASSHGLAGRSEQYF; DNA: TGCGCCAGCAGCCACGGACTAGCGGGTCGTTCCGAGCAGTACTTC
size: NA; D: NA; V: TRBV27; J: TRBJ2-3; CDR3: CASQNLRTYFIDTQYF; DNA: TGTGCCAGCCAAAATCTTAGGACATATTTTATTGATACGCAGTATTTT
size: NA; D: NA; V: TRBV5-1; J: TRBJ2-2; CDR3: CASSSDRSTGELFF; DNA: TGCGCCAGCAGCTCCGACAGGAGCACCGGGGAGCTGTTTTTT
size: NA; D: NA; V: TRBV18; J: TRBJ1-1; CDR3: CASSPRSDTEAFF; DNA: TGTGCCAGCTCACCTCGTTCTGACACTGAAGCTTTCTTT
size: NA; D: TRBD1; V: TRBV4-1; J: TRBJ1-3; CDR3: CASSQVGTGRGNTIYF; DNA: TGCGCCAGCAGCCAAGTCGGGACAGGGCGCGGAAACACCATATATTTT
size: NA; D: TRBD1; V: TRBV7-6; J: TRBJ2-3; CDR3: CASSPGTASRTDTQYF; DNA: TGTGCCAGCAGCCCGGGGACAGCCTCCCGCACAGATACGCAGTATTTT
size: NA; D: NA; V: TRBV6-5; J: TRBJ1-1; CDR3: CASSYSPGQTEAFF; DNA: TGTGCCAGCAGTTACTCGCCAGGGCAAACTGAAGCTTTCTTT
size: NA; D: NA; V: TRBV5-8; J: TRBJ2-3; CDR3: CASNKQVTADTQYF; DNA: TGTGCCAGCAACAAACAGGTTACCGCGGATACGCAGTATTTT
size: few; D: NA; V: TRBV29-1; J: TRBJ1-1; CDR3: CSVDRGRGTEAFF; DNA: TGCAGCGTTGACCGCGGACGGGGCACTGAAGCTTTCTTT
size: NA; D: NA; V: TRBV7-9; J: TRBJ1-2; CDR3: CASSPERDGYTF; DNA: TGTGCCAGCAGCCCAGAGAGGGATGGCTACACCTTC
size: NA; D: TRBD1; V: TRBV4-3; J: TRBJ1-2; CDR3: CASKENGRGCGYTF; DNA: TGCGCCAGCAAAGAAAACGGCAGGGGGTGCGGCTACACCTTC
size: NA; D: NA; V: TRBV5-4; J: TRBJ1-4; CDR3: CASSPPGSGIGEKLFF; DNA: TGTGCCAGCAGCCCCCCTGGGAGCGGCATTGGCGAAAAACTGTTTTTT
size: few; D: NA; V: TRBV5-6; J: TRBJ1-1; CDR3: CASSFRGNPPQRTEAFF; DNA: TGTGCCAGCAGCTTCCGAGGGAATCCCCCCCAGAGGACTGAAGCTTTCTTT
size: once; D: NA; V: TRBV6-5; J: TRBJ1-6; CDR3: CASSFLGVRGNSPLHF; DNA: TGTGCCAGCAGTTTCTTAGGGGTAAGGGGTAATTCACCCCTCCACTTC
size: NA; D: NA; V: TRBV15; J: TRBJ2-5; CDR3: CATSRDPGQETQYF; DNA: TGTGCCACCAGCAGAGATCCCGGCCAAGAGACCCAGTACTTC
size: NA; D: TRBD1; V: TRBV7-2; J: TRBJ2-3; CDR3: CASSLRDRIDTQYF; DNA: TGTGCCAGCAGCTTACGGGACAGGATCGATACGCAGTATTTT
size: NA; D: TRBD1; V: TRBV18; J: TRBJ1-1; CDR3: CASSPRQGSGNTEAFF; DNA: TGTGCCAGCTCACCAAGACAGGGTTCGGGGAACACTGAAGCTTTCTTT
size: once; D: TRBD1; V: TRBV29-1; J: TRBJ1-6; CDR3: CSVETGDNSPLHF; DNA: TGCAGCGTGGAGACAGGGGATAATTCACCCCTCCACTTT
size: NA; D: NA; V: TRBV11-3; J: TRBJ2-2; CDR3: CASSLTATGELFF; DNA: TGTGCCAGCAGCCTTACCGCGACCGGGGAGCTGTTTTTT
size: NA; D: NA; V: TRBV7-2; J: TRBJ2-5; CDR3: CASSLPEAALGRQETQYF; DNA: TGTGCCAGCAGCTTACCTGAGGCGGCACTAGGGAGACAAGAGACCCAGTACTTC
size: few; D: TRBD2; V: TRBV7-9; J: TRBJ2-7; CDR3: CASSLGLAGRSSYEQYF; DNA: TGTGCCAGCAGCTTAGGACTAGCGGGTAGGAGCTCCTACGAGCAGTACTTC
size: NA; D: TRBD1; V: TRBV6-5; J: TRBJ1-4; CDR3: CASSSSDRGLGRKLFF; DNA: TGTGCCAGCAGTTCTTCCGACAGGGGGCTTGGGAGGAAACTGTTTTTT
size: once; D: TRBD2; V: TRBV29-1; J: TRBJ2-5; CDR3: CSVFLAGGQETQYF; DNA: TGCAGCGTCTTCCTAGCGGGGGGGCAGGAGACCCAGTACTTC
size: NA; D: NA; V: TRBV28; J: TRBJ1-2; CDR3: CASRGRAGAGGYTF; DNA: TGTGCCAGCAGGGGGCGTGCGGGGGCGGGGGGCTACACCTTC
size: once; D: NA; V: TRBV28; J: TRBJ2-2; CDR3: CASCPGALTTGELFF; DNA: TGTGCCAGCTGTCCAGGGGCGCTTACCACCGGGGAGCTGTTTTTT